Sequencing of this T cell receptor (beta chain) was carried out in a study of early T cells in non-severe SARS-CoV-2 infection. As for the study in general: Unsorted whole blood bulk RNA was sequenced, with unpaired chains. Overall study findings and caveats: Using VDJdb, the matching emphasized anti-spike CD8 responses while missing private and CD4 specificities.

In TCRdb, the 5' RACE reads were re-called with MiXCR into one record per CDR3 protein. This sample has about 64,000 distinct CDR3 sequences; roughly 8.2% occur once, and the top ten carry 10% to 15%. V was cut by 6 bases and J by 11 bases, with 22 bases left in between. The CDR3 sequence is 14 residues long. CDR1 and CDR2 from the germline V gene are SNHLY and FYNNEI. This clonotype was counted many times. Its specificity is unknown. The rearrangement links TRBV2 to TRBJ1-1; D uncertain. The input for sequencing was whole blood, taken at baseline. The receptor comes from an adult who was a healthcare worker with PCR-confirmed SARS-CoV-2 infection or an uninfected control (not recorded which). CDR3 sequence: CASSFEREGSSAFF. The DNA for the CDR3 is TGTGCCAGCAGCTTCGAGAGGGAGGGCTCGTCTGCTTTCTTT.